This entry describes one TCR beta chain. This CDR3 contains 18 residues. Germline V CDR1 and CDR2: KGHSH, LQKENI. V lost 2 bases and J lost 0; bases outside the gene matches: 7. MiXCR, run by TCRdb on the 5' RACE reads, gives a single entry per CDR3 protein. This table holds tens of thousands of distinct CDR3 sequences, roughly 5.7% found once. The data were obtained in a study of early T cells in non-severe SARS-CoV-2 infection. This clonotype was sampled from an adult who was a healthcare worker with PCR-confirmed SARS-CoV-2 infection or an uninfected control (not recorded which). The specimen sequenced was whole blood. The chain recombines TRBV18 with TRBJ2-6; 7 bases are shared with TRBD2. For the CDR3, the DNA is TGTGCCAGCTCACCAAGACGGCTAGCGGCCTCTGGGGCCAACGTCCTGACTTTC. This sequence encodes CASSPRRLAASGANVLTF.